This entry lists 2 T cell receptor beta chains sequenced from one sample in a study of T cell repertoires in cytomegalovirus infection. One entry per CDR3 protein results from TCRdb running MiXCR on the reads. This table has hundreds of thousands of distinct CDR3 sequences, 20% to 25% appearing once. The specimen was CD8+ T cells from PBMCs. These receptors were collected from a human donor in good health (CMV status not recorded). Some clones in this sample may be carry-over from other donors' samples.

This clonotype was found a few times. The chain combines TRBV7-9 with TRBJ2-1, with 8 bases lining up with TRBD2. The CDR3 is made up of 17 amino acids. Losses at the gene ends were 6 bases for V and 2 bases for J; bases not matched to a gene: 12. The germline V gene encodes CDR1 SEHNR and CDR2 FQNEAQ (reference sequence). CDR3 DNA sequence: TGTGCCAGCAGATCAACTCTCAGCGGGGGCACCTACAATGAGCAGTTCTTC. Residues: CASRSTLSGGTYNEQFF.

This clonotype was observed a handful of times. The chain links TRBV14 to TRBJ2-2, with D possibly called TRBD1 or TRBD2 (5 bases each). V dropped 5 bases and J dropped 5 bases, with 15 bases sitting between them. The CDR3 runs 15 residues. The germline V gene has CDR1 SGHDN and CDR2 FVKESK. The CDR3 reads CASSKRGTLTGELFF. Written as DNA, the CDR3 is TGTGCCAGCAGCAAGAGGGGCACCTTAACCGGGGAGCTGTTTTTT.